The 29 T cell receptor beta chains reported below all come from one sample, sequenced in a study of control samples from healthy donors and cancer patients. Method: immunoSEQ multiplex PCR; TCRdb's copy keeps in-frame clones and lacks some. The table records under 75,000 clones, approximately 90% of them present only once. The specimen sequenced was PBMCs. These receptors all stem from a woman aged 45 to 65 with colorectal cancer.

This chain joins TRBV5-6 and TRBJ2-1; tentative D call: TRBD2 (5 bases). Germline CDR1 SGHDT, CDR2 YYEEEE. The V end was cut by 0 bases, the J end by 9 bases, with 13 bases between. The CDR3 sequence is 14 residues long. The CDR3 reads CASSLGRIRGEQFF. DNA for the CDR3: TGTGCCAGCAGCTTGGGGCGGATACGGGGTGAGCAGTTCTTC.

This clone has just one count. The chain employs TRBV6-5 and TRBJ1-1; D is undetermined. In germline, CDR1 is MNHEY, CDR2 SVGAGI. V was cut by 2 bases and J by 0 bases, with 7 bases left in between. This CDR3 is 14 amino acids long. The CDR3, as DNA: TGTGCCAGCAGTTACGGGAACATGAACACTGAAGCTTTCTTT. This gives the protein CASSYGNMNTEAFF.

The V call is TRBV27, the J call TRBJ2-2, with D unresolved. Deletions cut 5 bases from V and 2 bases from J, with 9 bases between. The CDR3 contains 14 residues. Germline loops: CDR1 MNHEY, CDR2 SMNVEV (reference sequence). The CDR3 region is CASSHTQNTGELFF. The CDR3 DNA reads TGTGCCAGCAGTCATACTCAAAACACCGGGGAGCTGTTTTTT.

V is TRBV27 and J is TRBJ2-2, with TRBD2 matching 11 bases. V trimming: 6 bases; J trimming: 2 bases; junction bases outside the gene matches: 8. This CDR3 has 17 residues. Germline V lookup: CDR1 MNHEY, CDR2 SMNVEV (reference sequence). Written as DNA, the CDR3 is TGTGCCAGCAGGCCCCATACTAGCGGGGGCAACACCGGGGAGCTGTTTTTT. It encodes CASRPHTSGGNTGELFF.

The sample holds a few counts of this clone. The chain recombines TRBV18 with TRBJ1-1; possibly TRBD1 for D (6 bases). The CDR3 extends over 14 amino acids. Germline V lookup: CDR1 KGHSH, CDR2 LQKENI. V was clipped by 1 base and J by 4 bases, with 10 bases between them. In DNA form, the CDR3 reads TGTGCCAGCTCACCACGACAGGAGGGCACTGAAGCTTTCTTT. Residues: CASSPRQEGTEAFF.

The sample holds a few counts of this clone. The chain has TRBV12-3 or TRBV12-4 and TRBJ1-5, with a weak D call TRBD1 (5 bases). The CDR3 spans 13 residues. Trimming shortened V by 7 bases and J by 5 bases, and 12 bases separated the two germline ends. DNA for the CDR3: TGTGCCAGCAACTGGGGGGTATATCAGCCCCAGCATTTT. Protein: CASNWGVYQPQHF.

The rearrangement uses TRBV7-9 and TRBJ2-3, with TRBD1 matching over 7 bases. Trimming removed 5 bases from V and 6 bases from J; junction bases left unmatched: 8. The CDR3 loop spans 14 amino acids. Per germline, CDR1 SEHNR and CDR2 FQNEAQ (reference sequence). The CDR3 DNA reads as TGTGCCAGCAGCCCAGGACAGGCTAGGGATACGCAGTATTTT. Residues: CASSPGQARDTQYF.

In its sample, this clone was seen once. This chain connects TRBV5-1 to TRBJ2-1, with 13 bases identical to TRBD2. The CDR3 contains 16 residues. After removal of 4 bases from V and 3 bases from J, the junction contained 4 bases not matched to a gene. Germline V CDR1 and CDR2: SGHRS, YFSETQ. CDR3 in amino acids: CASSRGTSGNYNEQFF. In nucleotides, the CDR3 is TGCGCCAGCAGCCGGGGGACTAGCGGGAACTACAATGAGCAGTTCTTC.

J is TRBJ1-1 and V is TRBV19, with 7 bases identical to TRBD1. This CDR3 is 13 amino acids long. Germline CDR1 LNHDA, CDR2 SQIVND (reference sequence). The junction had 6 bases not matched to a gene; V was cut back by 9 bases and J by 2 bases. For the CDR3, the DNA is TGTGCCAGCCGGGACAGCGGCAACACTGAAGCTTTCTTT. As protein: CASRDSGNTEAFF. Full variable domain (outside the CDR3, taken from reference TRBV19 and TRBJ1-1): DGGITQSPKYLFRKEGQNVTLSCEQNLNHDAMYWYRQDPGQGLRLIYYSQIVNDFQKGDIAEGYSVSREKKESFPLTVTSAQKNPTAFYLCASRDSGNTEAFFGQGTRLTVV.

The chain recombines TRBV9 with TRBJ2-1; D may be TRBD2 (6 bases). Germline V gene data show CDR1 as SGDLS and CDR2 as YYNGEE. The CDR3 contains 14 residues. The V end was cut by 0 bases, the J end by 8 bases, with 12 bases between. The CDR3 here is CASSVAGGRDEQFF. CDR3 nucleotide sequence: TGTGCCAGCAGCGTAGCTGGAGGGCGAGATGAGCAGTTCTTC. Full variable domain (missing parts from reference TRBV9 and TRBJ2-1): DSGVTQTPKHLITATGQRVTLRCSPRSGDLSVYWYQQSLDQGLQFLIQYYNGEERAKGNILERFSAQQFPDLHSELNLSSLELGDSALYFCASSVAGGRDEQFFGPGTRLTVL.

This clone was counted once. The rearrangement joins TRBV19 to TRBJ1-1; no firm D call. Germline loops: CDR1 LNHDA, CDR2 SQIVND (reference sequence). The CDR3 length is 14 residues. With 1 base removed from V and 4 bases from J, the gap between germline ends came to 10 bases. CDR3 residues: CASSIVREATEAFF. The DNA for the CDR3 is TGTGCCAGTAGTATAGTGAGGGAAGCCACTGAAGCTTTCTTT.

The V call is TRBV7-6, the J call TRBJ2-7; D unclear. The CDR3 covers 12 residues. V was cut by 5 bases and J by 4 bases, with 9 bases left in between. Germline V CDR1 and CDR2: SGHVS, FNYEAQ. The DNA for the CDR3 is TGTGCCAGCAGCCCTGGAGAATACGAGCAGTACTTC. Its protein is CASSPGEYEQYF.

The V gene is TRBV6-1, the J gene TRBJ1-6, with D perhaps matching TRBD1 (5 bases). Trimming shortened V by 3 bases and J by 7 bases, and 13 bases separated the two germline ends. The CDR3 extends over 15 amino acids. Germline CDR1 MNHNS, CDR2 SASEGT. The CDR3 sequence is CASSDLGDLNSPLHF. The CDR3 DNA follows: TGTGCCAGCAGTGACCTGGGGGACTTAAATTCACCCCTCCACTTT.

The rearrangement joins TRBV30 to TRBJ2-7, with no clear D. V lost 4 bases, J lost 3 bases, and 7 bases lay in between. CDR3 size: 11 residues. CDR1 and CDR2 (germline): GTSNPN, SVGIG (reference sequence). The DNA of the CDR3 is TGTGCCTGGATCACCGGCTACGAGCAGTACTTC. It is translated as CAWITGYEQYF.

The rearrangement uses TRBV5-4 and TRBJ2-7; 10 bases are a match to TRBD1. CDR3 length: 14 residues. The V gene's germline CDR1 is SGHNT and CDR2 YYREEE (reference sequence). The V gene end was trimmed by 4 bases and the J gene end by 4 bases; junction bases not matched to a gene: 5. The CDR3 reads CASSTRQGAYEQYF. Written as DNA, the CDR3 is TGTGCCAGCAGCACCAGACAGGGGGCTTACGAGCAGTACTTC.

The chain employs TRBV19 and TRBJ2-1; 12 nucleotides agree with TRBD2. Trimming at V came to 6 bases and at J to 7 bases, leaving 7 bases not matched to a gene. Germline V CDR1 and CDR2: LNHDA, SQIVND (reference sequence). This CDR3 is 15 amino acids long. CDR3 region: CASSLGLAGRNEQFF. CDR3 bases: TGTGCCAGTAGCTTAGGACTAGCGGGAAGGAATGAGCAGTTCTTC.

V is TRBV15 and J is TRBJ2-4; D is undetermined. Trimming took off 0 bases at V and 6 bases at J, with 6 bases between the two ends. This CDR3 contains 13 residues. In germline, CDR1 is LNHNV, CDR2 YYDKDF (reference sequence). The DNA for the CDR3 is TGTGCCACCAGCAGAGATACGGTAAACATTCAGTACTTC. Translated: CATSRDTVNIQYF.

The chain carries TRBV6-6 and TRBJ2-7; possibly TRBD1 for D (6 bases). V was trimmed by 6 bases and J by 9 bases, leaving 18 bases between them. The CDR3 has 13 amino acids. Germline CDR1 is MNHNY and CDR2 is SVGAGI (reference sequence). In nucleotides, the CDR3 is TGTGCCAGCAGGGACAGTCGTACGATTCGGCAGTACTTC. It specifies CASRDSRTIRQYF.

This CDR3 is CASSEGTGGDTQYF. CDR3 nucleotides: TGTGCCAGCAGTGAGGGGACAGGGGGAGATACGCAGTATTTT. This chain connects TRBV2 to TRBJ2-3; 11 bases are a match to TRBD1. CDR1 SNHLY and CDR2 FYNNEI come from the germline V gene. Germline trimming cut 3 bases from V and 5 bases from J; bases unmatched to any gene: 1. This CDR3 comprises 14 residues.

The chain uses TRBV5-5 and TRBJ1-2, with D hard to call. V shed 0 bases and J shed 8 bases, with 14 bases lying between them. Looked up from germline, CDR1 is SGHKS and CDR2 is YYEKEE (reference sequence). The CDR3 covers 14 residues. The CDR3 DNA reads TGTGCCAGCAGCTTGGTTGGATCCGGTAACGGCTACACCTTC. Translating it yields CASSLVGSGNGYTF.

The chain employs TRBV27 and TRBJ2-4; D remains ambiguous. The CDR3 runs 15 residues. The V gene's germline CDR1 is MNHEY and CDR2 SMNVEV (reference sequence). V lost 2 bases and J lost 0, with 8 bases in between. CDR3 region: CASSLQALAKNIQYF. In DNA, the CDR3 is TGTGCCAGCAGTTTACAGGCGCTAGCCAAAAACATTCAGTACTTC.

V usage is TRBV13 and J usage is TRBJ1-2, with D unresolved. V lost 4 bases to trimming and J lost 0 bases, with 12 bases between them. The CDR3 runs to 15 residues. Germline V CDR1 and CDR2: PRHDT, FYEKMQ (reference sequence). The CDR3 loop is CASSSKGRANYGYTF. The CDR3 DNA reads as TGTGCCAGCAGCTCGAAAGGGAGAGCTAACTATGGCTACACCTTC.

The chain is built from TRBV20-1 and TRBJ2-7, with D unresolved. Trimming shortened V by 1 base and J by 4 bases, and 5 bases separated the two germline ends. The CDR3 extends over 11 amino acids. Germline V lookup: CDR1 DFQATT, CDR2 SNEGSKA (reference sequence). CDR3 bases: TGCAGTGCTAGAGTAGAGTACGAGCAGTACTTC. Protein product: CSARVEYEQYF.

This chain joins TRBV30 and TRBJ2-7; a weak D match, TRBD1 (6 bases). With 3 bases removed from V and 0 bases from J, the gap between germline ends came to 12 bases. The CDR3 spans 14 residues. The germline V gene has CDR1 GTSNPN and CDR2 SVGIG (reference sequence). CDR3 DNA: TGTGCCTGGAGCAGGGACACGAGCTCCTACGAGCAGTACTTC. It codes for CAWSRDTSSYEQYF.

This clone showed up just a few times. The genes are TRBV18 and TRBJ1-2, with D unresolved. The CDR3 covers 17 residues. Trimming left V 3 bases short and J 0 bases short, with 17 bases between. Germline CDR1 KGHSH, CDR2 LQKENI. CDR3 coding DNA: TGTGCCAGCTCACCTCCGTTGGACGGAGCTGCTAACTATGGCTACACCTTC. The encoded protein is CASSPPLDGAANYGYTF. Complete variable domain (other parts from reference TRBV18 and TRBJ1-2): NAGVMQNPRHLVRRRGQEARLRCSPMKGHSHVYWYRQLPEEGLKFMVYLQKENIIDESGMPKERFSAEFPKEGPSILRIQQVVRGDSAAYFCASSPPLDGAANYGYTFGSGTRLTVV.

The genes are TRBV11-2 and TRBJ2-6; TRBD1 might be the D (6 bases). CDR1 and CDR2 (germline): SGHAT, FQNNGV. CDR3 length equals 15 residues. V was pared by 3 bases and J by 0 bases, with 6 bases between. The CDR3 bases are TGTGCCAGCAGCTTGGACAGCTCTGGGGCCAACGTCCTGACTTTC. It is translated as CASSLDSSGANVLTF.

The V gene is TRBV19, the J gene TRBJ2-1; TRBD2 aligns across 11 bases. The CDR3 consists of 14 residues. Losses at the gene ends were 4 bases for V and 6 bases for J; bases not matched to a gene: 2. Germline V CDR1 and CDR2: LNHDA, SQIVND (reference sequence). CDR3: CASSNLAGGNEQFF. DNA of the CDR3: TGTGCCAGTAGTAACCTAGCGGGGGGCAATGAGCAGTTCTTC.

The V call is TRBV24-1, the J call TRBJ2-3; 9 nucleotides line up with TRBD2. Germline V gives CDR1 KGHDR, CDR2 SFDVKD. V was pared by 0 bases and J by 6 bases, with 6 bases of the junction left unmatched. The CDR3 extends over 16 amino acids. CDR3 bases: TGTGCCACCAGTGATTTGGGTAGCGGGAGTTCTGATACGCAGTATTTT. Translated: CATSDLGSGSSDTQYF.

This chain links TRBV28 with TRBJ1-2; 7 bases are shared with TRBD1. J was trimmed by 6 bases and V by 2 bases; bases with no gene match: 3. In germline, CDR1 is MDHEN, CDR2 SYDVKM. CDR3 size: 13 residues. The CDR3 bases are TGTGCCAGCAGTTTAGGCAGGGGGAATGGCTACACCTTC. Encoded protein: CASSLGRGNGYTF.